This T cell receptor beta chain came from a study of early stage breast cancer tumors. In the study overall: Samples were sequenced at roughly 10-fold average coverage.

This clone came up a few times. Produced via immunoSEQ multiplex PCR; TCRdb's table is partial and in-frame only. The sample has tens of thousands of clones, around 90% seen once. Trimming cost V 5 bases and J 8 bases; bases outside gene matches: 9. CDR3 size: 15 residues. The germline V gene has CDR1 SGHRS and CDR2 YFSETQ. Sequenced sample: blood. This receptor was identified in a person aged 70 to 85 with breast cancer. V is TRBV5-1 and J is TRBJ1-4; 10 nucleotides agree with TRBD1. The CDR3 loop reads CASRAGTGVQEKLFF. The CDR3 region has the DNA TGCGCCAGCAGGGCCGGGACAGGGGTACAGGAAAAACTGTTTTTT. Supplemented by reference TRBV5-1 and TRBJ1-4, the full variable domain reads KAGVTQTPRYLIKTRGQQVTLSCSPISGHRSVSWYQQTPGQGLQFLFEYFSETQRNKGNFPGRFSGRQFSNSRSEMNVSTLELGDSALYLCASRAGTGVQEKLFFGSGTQLSVL.